One T cell receptor (beta chain) is described in this entry. Trimming left V 5 bases short and J 4 bases short, with 5 bases between. This CDR3 is 11 amino acids long. These data originate in a study of control samples from healthy donors and cancer patients. Profiled with immunoSEQ multiplex PCR; TCRdb holds only in-frame clones, not every one. The repertoire holds 170,000 or so clones, with 85% to 95% as singletons. The chain has TRBV12-3 or TRBV12-4 and TRBJ1-1; D remains ambiguous. The receptor was derived from a woman aged 18 to 35 in good health. Sequencing was carried out using blood. The CDR3 region has the DNA TGTGCCAGCAGTGTGGCCACTGAAGCTTTCTTT. Its protein product is CASSVATEAFF.